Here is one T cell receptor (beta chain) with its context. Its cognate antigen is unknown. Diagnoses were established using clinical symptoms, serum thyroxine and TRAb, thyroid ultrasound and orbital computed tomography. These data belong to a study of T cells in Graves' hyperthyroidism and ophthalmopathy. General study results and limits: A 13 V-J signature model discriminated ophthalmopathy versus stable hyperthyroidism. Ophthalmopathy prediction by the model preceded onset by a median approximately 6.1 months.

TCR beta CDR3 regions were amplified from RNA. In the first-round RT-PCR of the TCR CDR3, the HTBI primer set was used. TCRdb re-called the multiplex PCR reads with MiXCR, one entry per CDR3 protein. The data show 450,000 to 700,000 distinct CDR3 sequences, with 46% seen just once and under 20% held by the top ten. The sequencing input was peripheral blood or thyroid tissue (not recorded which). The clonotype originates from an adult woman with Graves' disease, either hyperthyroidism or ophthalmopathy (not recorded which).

The CDR3, as DNA: TGTGCCAGCAGTACCGACAGCACCCAGTACTTC. Translation gives CASSTDSTQYF. This chain uses TRBV7-2 with TRBJ2-5, with D tentatively TRBD1 (5 bases). V was trimmed by 6 bases and J by 8 bases, leaving 10 bases between them. The CDR3 has 11 amino acids. Germline values: CDR1 SGHTA, CDR2 FQGNSA.